These 10 T cell receptor beta chains came from one sample sequenced in a study of OX40 agonist ivuxolimab in advanced cancers. Method: immunoSEQ multiplex PCR; TCRdb's copy keeps in-frame clones and lacks some. The profile shows about 60,000 clones, roughly 87% of them singletons. The sequencing used CD4+ or CD8+ T cells sorted from blood, collected in a trial of the OX40 agonist ivuxolimab. The receptors were gathered from an adult with an advanced solid tumor such as melanoma, head and neck, liver or kidney cancer.

The rearrangement uses TRBV19 and TRBJ2-2; D call uncertain. This CDR3 has 14 amino acids. From germline, CDR1 is LNHDA and CDR2 SQIVND (reference sequence). Trimming cost V 5 bases and J 0 bases, with 7 bases left between them. CDR3 coding DNA: TGTGCCAGTAGTTTCGCGGCGAACACCGGGGAGCTGTTTTTT. Residues: CASSFAANTGELFF.

This clone was recorded once. This chain joins TRBV7-6 and TRBJ2-2; TRBD2 matches 10 bases. Germline trimming cut 4 bases from V and 7 bases from J; bases unmatched to any gene: 12. Germline V gene lookup returns CDR1 SGHVS and CDR2 FNYEAQ. CDR3 size: 17 residues. CDR3: CASSYELAGAGGGELFF. CDR3 in DNA: TGTGCCAGCAGCTATGAGCTAGCGGGAGCCGGCGGCGGGGAGCTGTTTTTT.

The chain employs TRBV5-1 and TRBJ2-6; 12 positions match TRBD1. The CDR3 is made up of 18 amino acids. Losses at the gene ends were 4 bases for V and 4 bases for J; bases not matched to a gene: 9. Germline CDR1 SGHRS, CDR2 YFSETQ. The CDR3, as DNA: TGCGCCAGCAGCGACCCGGGACAGGGGGCAAGCGGGGCCAACGTCCTGACTTTC. Translating it yields CASSDPGQGASGANVLTF.

The chain uses TRBV5-6 and TRBJ2-5, with TRBD2 matching 10 bases. The closer fit of TRBJ2-7 to the DNA end suggests the J call may be wrong. Germline-derived CDR1 and CDR2 are SGHDT and YYEEEE. This CDR3 has 15 amino acids. CDR3 DNA sequence: TGTGCCAGCAGCTTGGAGAGCGGGAGGGGTTACGAGCAGTACTTC. Its translation: CASSLESGRGYEQYF.

This sequence joins TRBV14 and TRBJ2-1; 10 bases fit TRBD2. Germline V gives CDR1 SGHDN, CDR2 FVKESK. The CDR3 length is 14 residues. Trimming at V came to 8 bases and at J to 9 bases, leaving 10 bases not matched to a gene. CDR3 nucleotides: TGTGCCAGCTGCCTAGCGGGAGCTAGCGTTGAGCAGTTCTTC. Protein sequence: CASCLAGASVEQFF.

The chain employs TRBV6-5 and TRBJ1-2; 9 bases fit TRBD1. Germline CDR1 reads MNHEY; CDR2 reads SVGAGI. Germline trimming cut 6 bases from V and 4 bases from J; bases unmatched to any gene: 3. The CDR3 consists of 13 residues. As DNA, the CDR3 is TGTGCCAGCAGGCGACAGGGGGGCTATGGCTACACCTTC. Translated: CASRRQGGYGYTF.

The V and J genes are TRBV6-5 and TRBJ2-7; 8 nucleotides line up with TRBD1. The germline gives CDR1 MNHEY, CDR2 SVGAGI. V was pared by 6 bases and J by 9 bases, with 7 bases of the junction left unmatched. This CDR3 comprises 12 residues. The CDR3 spells CASRSGQGGQYF. The CDR3 coding sequence is TGTGCCAGCAGGTCCGGACAGGGAGGGCAGTACTTC.

V gene TRBV1 combines with J gene TRBJ2-3; no check of the table's D call, TRBD2, against the DNA was made. TRBV1 is flagged as a pseudogene. The CDR3 spans 19 residues. CDR3 sequence: CTSSQELEASGSSTDTQYF. CDR3 bases: TGCACCAGCAGCCAAGAACTAGAAGCGAGCGGGTCTAGCACAGATACGCAGTATTTT.

The rearrangement links TRBV6-4 to TRBJ2-1; 12 bases match TRBD2. Germline CDR1 and CDR2: MRHNA and SNTAGT. There are 17 residues in the CDR3. V shed 3 bases and J 9 bases; nucleotides not matched to a gene: 12. CDR3: CASSEYETSGRFREQFF. The CDR3 DNA follows: TGTGCCAGCAGTGAATACGAGACTAGCGGGAGATTCCGTGAGCAGTTCTTC.

The chain is built from TRBV29-1 and TRBJ1-2; D perhaps matches TRBD1 (5 bases). CDR1 is SQVTM and CDR2 is ANQGSEA in the germline V gene. CDR3 length: 12 residues. The ends were cut back, 5 bases at V and 3 bases at J, with 10 bases in the middle. The CDR3 nucleotides are TGCAGCGTTCAAGGGGACGACTATGGCTACACCTTC. It is translated as CSVQGDDYGYTF.